This entry lists 13 T cell receptor beta chains sequenced from one sample in a study of T cells after somatic rescue of genetic block. Using immunoSEQ multiplex PCR, the repertoire was profiled, and TCRdb retains in-frame clones only, with some absent. The sample gives around 67,000 clones, around 90% of which show up once; roughly 2.8% is in the top ten. Sequencing was performed on peripheral blood mononuclear cells (PBMCs). The source of these receptors is a man in his thirties or forties.

This clone was seen only once. The gene calls are TRBV5-1 and TRBJ2-7, with D tentatively TRBD1 (7 bases). V was shortened by 4 bases and J by 4 bases, with 21 bases between the two germline ends. Germline V lookup: CDR1 SGHRS, CDR2 YFSETQ. This CDR3 is built from 16 residues. CDR3 loop: CASSPGGNTGAYEQYF. As DNA, the CDR3 is TGCGCCAGCAGCCCGGGCGGGAACACAGGGGCGTACGAGCAGTACTTC.

The chain couples TRBV7-3 to TRBJ2-7; 7 positions match TRBD2. Trimming cost V 3 bases and J 6 bases; bases outside gene matches: 5. Germline assignment: CDR1 SGHTA and CDR2 FQGTGA. CDR3 length: 13 residues. CDR3 residues: CASSFSGVSEQYF. The CDR3 bases are TGTGCCAGCAGCTTCAGCGGGGTGAGCGAGCAGTACTTC.

The V call is TRBV11-3, the J call TRBJ1-5; possible D gene TRBD1, 5 bases. Germline V lookup: CDR1 SGHNT, CDR2 YENEEA. Trimming took 0 bases from V and 0 from J, leaving 6 bases between them. The CDR3 spans 15 residues. For the CDR3, the DNA is TGTGCCAGCAGCTTAGAACAGGATAGCAATCAGCCCCAGCATTTT. Translated, it gives CASSLEQDSNQPQHF.

The V gene is TRBV11-3, the J gene TRBJ1-1, with 8 bases aligning to TRBD1. V lost 0 bases and J lost 4; bases outside the gene matches: 4. There are 15 residues in the CDR3. CDR1 and CDR2 (germline): SGHNT, YENEEA. The CDR3 DNA follows: TGTGCCAGCAGCTTAGAGTTTACAGGGGGCACTGAAGCTTTCTTT. It specifies CASSLEFTGGTEAFF.

The chain couples TRBV5-1 to TRBJ2-3; the match to TRBD1 covers 12 bases. The germline gives CDR1 SGHRS, CDR2 YFSETQ. This CDR3 comprises 14 residues. After removal of 9 bases from V and 4 bases from J, the junction contained 6 bases not matched to a gene. Here the CDR3 reads CATRGQGAADTQYF. The CDR3 DNA reads as TGCGCCACCAGGGGACAGGGGGCTGCAGATACGCAGTATTTT.

This chain links TRBV5-1 with TRBJ1-1; the D is unclear. Looked up from germline, CDR1 is SGHRS and CDR2 is YFSETQ. The CDR3 is 14 residues long. V was shortened by 4 bases and J by 0 bases, with 10 bases between the two germline ends. CDR3: CASSPTEMNTEAFF. CDR3 coding DNA: TGCGCCAGCAGCCCGACGGAAATGAACACTGAAGCTTTCTTT. The complete variable domain, with remaining parts taken from reference TRBV5-1 and TRBJ1-1, reads KAGVTQTPRYLIKTRGQQVTLSCSPISGHRSVSWYQQTPGQGLQFLFEYFSETQRNKGNFPGRFSGRQFSNSRSEMNVSTLELGDSALYLCASSPTEMNTEAFFGQGTRLTVV.

The chain combines TRBV5-6 with TRBJ2-7; 10 nucleotides match TRBD1. The junction had 4 bases not matched to a gene; V was cut back by 4 bases and J by 3 bases. The CDR3 is made up of 14 amino acids. Germline V gives CDR1 SGHDT, CDR2 YYEEEE. The CDR3 region has the DNA TGTGCCAGCAGCAGCAGGACAGGGGGCTACGAGCAGTACTTC. This codes for CASSSRTGGYEQYF.

Only one count was recorded for this clone. The J gene is TRBJ1-5, the V gene TRBV5-6; D gene ambiguous. Germline V gives CDR1 SGHDT, CDR2 YYEEEE. Deletions cut 1 base from V and 5 bases from J, with 13 bases between. The CDR3 covers 15 residues. The CDR3 DNA reads TGTGCCAGCAGCTTGTCGAGGGAGTTTTATCAGCCCCAGCATTTT. Its protein product is CASSLSREFYQPQHF.

The V and J genes are TRBV7-9 and TRBJ2-2; TRBD2 matches 9 bases. V lost 5 bases, J lost 5 bases, and 9 bases stayed unmatched. Germline CDR1 and CDR2: SEHNR and FQNEAQ (reference sequence). The CDR3 contains 16 residues. This CDR3 reads CASSPFPSGTTGELFF. For the CDR3, the DNA is TGTGCCAGCAGCCCCTTCCCTAGCGGGACGACCGGGGAGCTGTTTTTT.

The CDR3 nucleotides read TGCGCCAGCAGCGCGATACAGGGGTCTGGCTATGGCTACACCTTC. It translates to CASSAIQGSGYGYTF. The V call is TRBV5-1, the J call TRBJ1-2; 7 bases agree with TRBD1. CDR1 is SGHRS, CDR2 YFSETQ, per germline. The ends lost 4 bases at V and 4 bases at J; junction bases unmatched: 10. The CDR3 is made up of 15 amino acids.

This rearrangement joins TRBV29-1 to TRBJ2-6; 8 nucleotides line up with TRBD2. The germline V gene has CDR1 SQVTM and CDR2 ANQGSEA. There are 17 residues in the CDR3. Trimming cost V 1 base and J 0 bases; bases outside gene matches: 5. The CDR3 region has the DNA TGCAGCGTTGAAGGCGGGGGGCGAACCTCTGGGGCCAACGTCCTGACTTTC. Residues: CSVEGGGRTSGANVLTF.

The chain recombines TRBV27 with TRBJ2-7, with 7 positions matching TRBD1. Unmatched junction bases numbered 6, after V lost 0 bases and J lost 4 bases. The CDR3 runs to 15 residues. Germline V gene data show CDR1 as MNHEY and CDR2 as SMNVEV (reference sequence). CDR3 in amino acids: CASSLSRDRTYEQYF. CDR3 bases: TGTGCCAGCAGTTTATCGAGGGACAGAACGTACGAGCAGTACTTC.

CDR3 coding DNA: TGTGCCAGCAGTGTGCAACGGGACAAAAATGAAGCTTTCTTT. The encoded protein is CASSVQRDKNEAFF. V gene TRBV6-1 combines with J gene TRBJ1-1; possibly TRBD1 for D (6 bases). Germline assignment: CDR1 MNHNS and CDR2 SASEGT. The ends were cut back, 4 bases at V and 7 bases at J, with 16 bases in the middle. This CDR3 comprises 14 residues.